The 23 T cell receptor beta chains below were found in one sample sequenced in a study of molecular identifiers for immune sequencing clone quantification (dated by TCRdb to between 2017 and 2018). Library preparation was by PCR. The instrument was a NextSeq 500. TCRdb passed the public sequencing reads through fastp at Q25 and MiXCR, retaining productive beta sequences. Here each entry gathers all rows of one CDR3 protein and keeps the most common genes and DNA. For this sample there are 460,000 or so distinct CDR3 sequences; about 26% appear just once. The ten top clones hold roughly 0.77% of the sample. The sequencing input was naive CD8+ T cells from blood, with Jurkat cell RNA spiked in. In the paper's terms, the cell subset or site label means: FACS-sorted CD8+CD4-CCR7+CD45RA+ naive T cells. The receptors were sampled from a human donor in good health. Some libraries in this study had Jurkat cell RNA spiked in.

The genes are TRBV10-2 and TRBJ2-7; D is ambiguous. V lost 3 bases to trimming and J lost 4 bases, with 7 bases between them. There are 12 residues in the CDR3. Germline V gene sequence: CDR1 WSHSY, CDR2 SAAADI. The CDR3 bases are TGCGCCAGCAGTGACCCCGTGTACGAGCAGTACTTC. Translation gives CASSDPVYEQYF.

The V call is TRBV6-5, the J call TRBJ1-2; D call uncertain. Germline CDR1 reads MNHEY; CDR2 reads SVGAGI. V was shortened by 6 bases and J by 0 bases, with 17 bases between the two germline ends. The CDR3 is made up of 16 amino acids. The CDR3 DNA follows: TGTGCCAGCAGGTACCACAGCCTATCAGCTAACTATGGCTACACCTTC. Translation gives CASRYHSLSANYGYTF.

The sample holds a few counts of this clonotype. The chain recombines TRBV12-3 or TRBV12-4 with TRBJ1-6; TRBD1 agrees at 8 bases. This CDR3 spans 13 amino acids. The V and J ends lost 8 bases and 6 bases, in that order; junction bases with no gene match: 3. The CDR3 loop is CASAGQGNSPLHF. The CDR3 DNA is TGTGCCAGCGCCGGACAGGGTAATTCACCCCTCCACTTT.

This clonotype has a single count. The chain employs TRBV12-3 or TRBV12-4 and TRBJ2-5; 7 bases align to TRBD2. The CDR3 runs to 16 residues. V lost 5 bases and J lost 0; bases outside the gene matches: 9. CDR3 nucleotides: TGTGCCAGCAGTGACGCGATTAGCGGGTACCAAGAGACCCAGTACTTC. This encodes CASSDAISGYQETQYF.

This clonotype has only a few counts. J is TRBJ2-7 and V is TRBV28; D unresolved. The V end was cut by 6 bases, the J end by 5 bases, with 11 bases between. The CDR3 extends over 12 amino acids. CDR1 and CDR2 (germline): MDHEN, SYDVKM. The CDR3 loop reads CASRPSGNEQYF. The DNA for the CDR3 is TGTGCCAGCAGGCCATCAGGTAACGAGCAGTACTTC.

This clonotype was counted many times. This chain links TRBV6-2 or TRBV6-3 with TRBJ2-7, with D possibly called TRBD1 or TRBD2 (5 bases each). CDR1 is MNHEY and CDR2 is SVGEGT in the germline V gene. This CDR3 has 14 residues. V was cut by 0 bases and J by 2 bases, with 8 bases left in between. CDR3 bases: TGTGCCAGCAGTTACTCGGGACGGACCTACGAGCAGTACTTC. Its protein product is CASSYSGRTYEQYF.

The chain recombines TRBV6-2 or TRBV6-3 with TRBJ2-2, with 9 bases fitting TRBD1. The CDR3 is 17 amino acids. Trimming removed 4 bases from V and 1 base from J; junction bases left unmatched: 7. Germline CDR1 MNHEY, CDR2 SVGEGT. The CDR3 loop reads CASSSYRGLKNTGELFF. The DNA of the CDR3 is TGTGCCAGCAGTTCCTACAGGGGGCTAAAGAACACCGGGGAGCTGTTTTTT.

This clonotype was observed many times. The chain uses TRBV4-1 and TRBJ1-2; D unclear. Germline values: CDR1 MGHRA, CDR2 YSYEKL. V lost 0 bases, J lost 11 bases, and 7 bases lay in between. The CDR3 consists of 11 residues. This CDR3 is CASSQDLFYTF. The CDR3 DNA reads as TGCGCCAGCAGCCAAGATTTATTTTACACCTTC.

This sequence joins TRBV7-8 and TRBJ2-3; the D gene is possibly TRBD2 (7 bases). The germline V gene has CDR1 SGHVS and CDR2 FQNEAQ. The CDR3 totals 15 residues. Between the trimmed V and J ends, which lost 3 bases and 4 bases, there was a span of 14 bases. CDR3 protein: CASSFGGGGADTQYF. The CDR3 DNA is TGTGCCAGCAGCTTTGGTGGGGGGGGCGCAGATACGCAGTATTTT. Variable domain in full (rest from reference TRBV7-8 and TRBJ2-3): GAGVSQSPRYKVAKRGQDVALRCDPISGHVSLFWYQQALGQGPEFLTYFQNEAQLDKSGLPSDRFFAERPEGSVSTLKIQRTQQEDSAVYLCASSFGGGGADTQYFGPGTRLTVL.

On this clonotype: This clone may be a read error of a much larger clone one base away. CDR3 loop: CASSELTESQYF. For the CDR3, the DNA is TGTGCCAGCAGTGAACTGACCGAAAGTCAGTACTTC. The genes are TRBV2 and TRBJ2-4; D gene ambiguous. The CDR3 length is 12 residues. The V end lost 2 bases, the J end lost 12 bases, and 11 bases lay between the germline ends. Looked up from germline, CDR1 is SNHLY and CDR2 is FYNNEI.

This clonotype has at least ten counts. This sequence joins TRBV7-9 and TRBJ2-3; 9 nucleotides match TRBD2. Unmatched junction bases numbered 19, after V lost 7 bases and J lost 2 bases. The CDR3 is 19 residues long. CDR1 SEHNR and CDR2 FQNEAQ come from the germline V gene (reference sequence). Written as DNA, the CDR3 is TGTGCCAGCACCCCTACACCGCGGGAGGGTGGGGGTCCCACAGATACGCAGTATTTT. It codes for CASTPTPREGGGPTDTQYF. Looking up the rest from reference TRBV7-9 and TRBJ2-3 gives the full variable domain: DTGVSQNPRHKITKRGQNVTFRCDPISEHNRLYWYRQTLGQGPEFLTYFQNEAQLEKSRLLSDRFSAERPKGSFSTLEIQRTEQGDSAMYLCASTPTPREGGGPTDTQYFGPGTRLTVL.

The chain carries TRBV9 and TRBJ2-3; TRBD1 matches at 8 bases. Unmatched junction bases numbered 7, after V lost 6 bases and J lost 4 bases. The CDR3 consists of 14 residues. Germline V gives CDR1 SGDLS, CDR2 YYNGEE. In DNA form, the CDR3 reads TGTGCCAGCATCGTGACAGGGGTGCCAGATACGCAGTATTTT. Amino acids: CASIVTGVPDTQYF.

Turning to this clonotype: Germline and junction disagree at one end, which may indicate a read error. The chain combines TRBV4-1 with TRBJ1-5, with a possible D match to TRBD1 (5 bases). The CDR3 loop spans 14 amino acids. In germline, CDR1 is MGHRA, CDR2 YSYEKL. The CDR3 reads CASSQQGNNQLQHF. For the CDR3, the DNA is TGCGCCAGCAGCCAACAGGGAAACAATCAGCTCCAGCATTTT.

Note on this clonotype: Just one base apart from a much larger clone, this may be a read error. The CDR3 reads CASSLLFGEDEKLFF. The CDR3 coding sequence is TGTGCCAGCAGTTTGTTATTTGGGGAGGATGAAAAACTGTTTTTT. The chain joins TRBV28 to TRBJ1-4; D unclear. V was trimmed by 3 bases and J by 6 bases, leaving 14 bases between them. This CDR3 has 15 amino acids. Germline V CDR1 and CDR2: MDHEN, SYDVKM.

In this sample, this clonotype turned up many times. The V gene is TRBV5-6, the J gene TRBJ1-4, with a weak D call TRBD1 (5 bases). Germline V gives CDR1 SGHDT, CDR2 YYEEEE. The CDR3 has 17 residues. V was clipped by 4 bases and J by 0 bases, with 16 bases between them. CDR3 sequence (DNA): TGTGCCAGCAGCCCGGAGGGTCAGGGTGCAACTAATGAAAAACTGTTTTTT. Its translation is CASSPEGQGATNEKLFF.

In its sample, this clonotype was seen many times. The V call is TRBV9, the J call TRBJ2-7, with a possible D match to TRBD2 (6 bases). The CDR3 has 15 amino acids. Trimming pared 1 base from V and 6 bases from J, leaving 17 bases between. Germline V lookup: CDR1 SGDLS, CDR2 YYNGEE. The CDR3 DNA follows: TGTGCCAGCAGCGTAACTCAGGGTGGAGGGATCGAGCAGTACTTC. Encoded protein: CASSVTQGGGIEQYF. Looking up the rest from reference TRBV9 and TRBJ2-7 gives the full variable domain: DSGVTQTPKHLITATGQRVTLRCSPRSGDLSVYWYQQSLDQGLQFLIQYYNGEERAKGNILERFSAQQFPDLHSELNLSSLELGDSALYFCASSVTQGGGIEQYFGPGTRLTVT.

This clonotype was recorded at least ten times. CDR3 sequence: CASSLMRSSGNTIYF. The DNA of the CDR3 is TGTGCCAGCAGCTTAATGCGAAGCTCTGGAAACACCATATATTTT. The chain recombines TRBV7-2 with TRBJ1-3; no clear D. CDR3 length: 15 amino acids. Germline V gives CDR1 SGHTA, CDR2 FQGNSA. V was cut by 2 bases and J by 0 bases, with 8 bases left in between.

This clonotype was detected ten times or more. CDR3 coding DNA: TGTGCCAGCAGTTTTCGACCGCTTGGAAACACCATATATTTT. Translating it yields CASSFRPLGNTIYF. The chain uses TRBV12-3 or TRBV12-4 and TRBJ1-3; D gene unclear. There are 14 residues in the CDR3. V was shortened by 3 bases and J by 3 bases, with 9 bases between the two germline ends.

In its sample, this clonotype was seen many times. V usage is TRBV6-5 and J usage is TRBJ1-1; D remains ambiguous. Between the trimmed V and J ends, which lost 8 bases and 6 bases, there was a span of 25 bases. Germline V gene data show CDR1 as MNHEY and CDR2 as SVGAGI. The CDR3 totals 16 residues. CDR3 protein: CASSERVPHIGAEAFF. Written as DNA, the CDR3 is TGTGCCAGCTCCGAAAGGGTCCCCCACATTGGGGCTGAAGCTTTCTTT.

In this sample, this clonotype turned up a few times. The junction and the germline gene differ at one end; a read error may be behind it. This chain uses TRBV10-3 with TRBJ2-7; tentative D call: TRBD2 (6 bases). The germline gives CDR1 ENHRY, CDR2 SYGVKD. CDR3 length: 13 residues. This chain's CDR3 is CAISERDSCEQYF. The CDR3, as DNA: TGTGCCATCAGTGAGCGGGACTCCTGCGAGCAGTACTTC.

This clonotype has just a few counts. V is TRBV12-3 or TRBV12-4 and J is TRBJ2-4; D may be TRBD1 (6 bases). Trimming cost V 9 bases and J 8 bases, with 11 bases left between them. CDR3 length: 11 residues. The CDR3 is CASATGYIQYF. CDR3 sequence (DNA): TGTGCCAGTGCAACAGGGTACATTCAGTACTTC.

The J gene is TRBJ2-7, the V gene TRBV6-5, with D tentatively TRBD2 (6 bases). Trimming took off 1 base at V and 4 bases at J, with 11 bases between the two ends. The CDR3 consists of 14 residues. Germline CDR1 MNHEY, CDR2 SVGAGI. The CDR3 protein is CASSYLAGTYEQYF. As DNA, the CDR3 is TGTGCCAGCAGTTACTTGGCGGGAACTTACGAGCAGTACTTC.

This clonotype was counted only a few times. The genes are TRBV6-2 or TRBV6-3 and TRBJ1-1, with D possibly being TRBD1 (5 bases). Trimming removed 4 bases at V and 5 bases at J, with 17 bases between. The CDR3 contains 15 residues. Germline values: CDR1 MNHEY, CDR2 SVGEGT. The chain's CDR3 is CASSSSFGGGTEAFF. The CDR3 region has the DNA TGTGCCAGCAGTTCCTCGTTCGGGGGTGGAACTGAAGCTTTCTTT.